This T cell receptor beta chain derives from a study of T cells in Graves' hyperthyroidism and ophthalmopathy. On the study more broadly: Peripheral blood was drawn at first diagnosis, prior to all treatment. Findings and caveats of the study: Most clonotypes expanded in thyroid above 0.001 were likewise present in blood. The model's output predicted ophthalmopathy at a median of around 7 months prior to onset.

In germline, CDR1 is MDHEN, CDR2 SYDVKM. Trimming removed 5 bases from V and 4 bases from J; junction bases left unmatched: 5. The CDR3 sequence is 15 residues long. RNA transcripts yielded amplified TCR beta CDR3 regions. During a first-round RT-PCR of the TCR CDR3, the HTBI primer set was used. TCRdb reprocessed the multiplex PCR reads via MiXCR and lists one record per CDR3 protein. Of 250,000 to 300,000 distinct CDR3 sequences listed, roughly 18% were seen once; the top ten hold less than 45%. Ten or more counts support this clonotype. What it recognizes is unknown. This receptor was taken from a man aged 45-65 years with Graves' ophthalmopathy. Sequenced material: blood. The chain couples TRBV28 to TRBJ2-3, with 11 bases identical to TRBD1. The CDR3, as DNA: TGTGCCAGCAGTCAGGACAGGGGGCCCCCAGATACGCAGTATTTT. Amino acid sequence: CASSQDRGPPDTQYF.